This T cell receptor beta chain derives from a study of blood T cells in healthy people across ages. PCR was performed a second time for about 7 to 12 cycles using a sample-barcoded 5' primer and a J-beta primer mix. TCRdb itself ran the 5' RACE reads through MiXCR, one entry per CDR3 protein. The table lists some 1 million distinct CDR3 sequences, 40% to 55% of them singletons, with 18% in the top ten. CDR1 and CDR2 (germline): DFQATT, SNEGSKA (reference sequence). This CDR3 has 13 residues. V lost 3 bases to trimming and J lost 5 bases, with 13 bases between them. This chain uses TRBV20-1 with TRBJ2-5; maybe TRBD2 (5 bases). Sequenced: blood. The receptor's source is a woman aged 60-70 years in good health. The CDR3 spells CSASADSVETQYF. CDR3 bases: TGCAGTGCTAGCGCGGACTCAGTGGAGACCCAGTACTTC.